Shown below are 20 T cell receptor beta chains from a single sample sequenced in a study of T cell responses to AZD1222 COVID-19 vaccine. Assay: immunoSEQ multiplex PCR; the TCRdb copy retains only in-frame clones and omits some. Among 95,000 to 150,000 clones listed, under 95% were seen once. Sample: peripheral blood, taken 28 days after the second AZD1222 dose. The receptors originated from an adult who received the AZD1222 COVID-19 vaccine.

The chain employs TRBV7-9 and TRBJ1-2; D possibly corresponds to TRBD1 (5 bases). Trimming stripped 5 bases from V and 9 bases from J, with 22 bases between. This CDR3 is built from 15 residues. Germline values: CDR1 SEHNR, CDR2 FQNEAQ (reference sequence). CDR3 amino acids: CASSLSERQLVSYTF. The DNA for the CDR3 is TGTGCCAGCAGCCTAAGCGAGCGACAGCTAGTGAGCTACACCTTC. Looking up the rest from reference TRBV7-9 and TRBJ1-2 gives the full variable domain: DTGVSQNPRHKITKRGQNVTFRCDPISEHNRLYWYRQTLGQGPEFLTYFQNEAQLEKSRLLSDRFSAERPKGSFSTLEIQRTEQGDSAMYLCASSLSERQLVSYTFGSGTRLTVV.

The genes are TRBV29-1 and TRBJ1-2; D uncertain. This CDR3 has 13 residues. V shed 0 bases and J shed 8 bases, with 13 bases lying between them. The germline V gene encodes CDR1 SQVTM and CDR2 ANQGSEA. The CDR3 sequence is CSVEELPGGGYTF. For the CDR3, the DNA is TGCAGCGTTGAAGAGTTGCCCGGTGGAGGCTACACCTTC.

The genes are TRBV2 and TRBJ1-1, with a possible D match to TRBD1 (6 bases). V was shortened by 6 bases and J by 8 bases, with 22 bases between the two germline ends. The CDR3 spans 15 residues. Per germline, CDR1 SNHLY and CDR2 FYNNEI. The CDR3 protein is CASSLPGHTALEAFF. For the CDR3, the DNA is TGTGCCAGCAGCCTGCCGGGACACACCGCCCTAGAAGCTTTCTTT.

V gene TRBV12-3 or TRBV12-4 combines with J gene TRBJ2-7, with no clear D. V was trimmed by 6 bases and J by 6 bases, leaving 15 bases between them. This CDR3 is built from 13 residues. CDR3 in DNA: TGTGCCAGCAGCTATAAGGTAGCTTCCGAGCAGTACTTC. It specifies CASSYKVASEQYF.

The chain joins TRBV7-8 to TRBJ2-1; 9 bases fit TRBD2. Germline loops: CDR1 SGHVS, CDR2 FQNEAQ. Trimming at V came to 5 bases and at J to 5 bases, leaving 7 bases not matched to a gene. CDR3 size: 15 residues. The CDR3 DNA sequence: TGTGCCAGCAGCCGAACGACTAGCGGTCACAATGAGCAGTTCTTC. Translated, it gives CASSRTTSGHNEQFF.

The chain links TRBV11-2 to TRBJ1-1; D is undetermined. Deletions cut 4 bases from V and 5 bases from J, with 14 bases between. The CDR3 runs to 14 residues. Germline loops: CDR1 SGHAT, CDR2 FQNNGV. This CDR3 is CASSSQRMGTEAFF. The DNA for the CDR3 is TGTGCCAGCAGCTCCCAGAGGATGGGAACTGAAGCTTTCTTT.

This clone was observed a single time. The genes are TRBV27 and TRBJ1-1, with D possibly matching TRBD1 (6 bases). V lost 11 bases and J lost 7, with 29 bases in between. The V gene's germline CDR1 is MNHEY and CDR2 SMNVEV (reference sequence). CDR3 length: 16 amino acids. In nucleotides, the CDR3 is TGTGCCTCCCAGGCGTGGGGGGGGCCCTACGGTAATGAAGCTTTCTTT. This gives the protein CASQAWGGPYGNEAFF.

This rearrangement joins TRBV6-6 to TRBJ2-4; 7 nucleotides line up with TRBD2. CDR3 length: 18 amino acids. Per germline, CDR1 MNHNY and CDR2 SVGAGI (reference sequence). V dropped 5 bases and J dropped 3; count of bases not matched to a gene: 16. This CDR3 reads CASSRWEGGRWDKNIQYF. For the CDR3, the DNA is TGTGCCAGCAGTCGGTGGGAGGGTGGTAGGTGGGACAAAAACATTCAGTACTTC.

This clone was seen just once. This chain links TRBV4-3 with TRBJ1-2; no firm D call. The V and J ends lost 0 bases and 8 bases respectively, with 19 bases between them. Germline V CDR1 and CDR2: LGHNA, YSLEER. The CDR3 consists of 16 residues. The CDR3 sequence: CASSQDRISRQSGYTF. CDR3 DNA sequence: TGCGCCAGCAGCCAAGATAGAATCAGTAGACAATCGGGCTACACCTTC.

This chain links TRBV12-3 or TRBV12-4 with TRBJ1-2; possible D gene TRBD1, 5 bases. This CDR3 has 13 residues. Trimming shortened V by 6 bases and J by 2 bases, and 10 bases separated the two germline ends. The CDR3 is CASRNTGNYGYTF. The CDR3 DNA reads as TGTGCCAGCAGGAATACAGGCAACTATGGCTACACCTTC.

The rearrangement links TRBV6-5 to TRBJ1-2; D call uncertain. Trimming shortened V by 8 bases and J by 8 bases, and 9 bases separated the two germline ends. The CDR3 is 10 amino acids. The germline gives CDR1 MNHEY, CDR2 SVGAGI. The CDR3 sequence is CASHSEGYTF. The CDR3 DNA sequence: TGTGCCAGCCATTCCGAGGGCTACACCTTC.

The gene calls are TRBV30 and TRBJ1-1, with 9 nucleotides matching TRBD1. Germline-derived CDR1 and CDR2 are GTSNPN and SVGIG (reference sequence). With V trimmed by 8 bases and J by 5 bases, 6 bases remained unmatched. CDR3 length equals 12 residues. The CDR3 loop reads CARGTGRTEAFF. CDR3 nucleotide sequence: TGTGCCCGTGGGACAGGGAGAACTGAAGCTTTCTTT.

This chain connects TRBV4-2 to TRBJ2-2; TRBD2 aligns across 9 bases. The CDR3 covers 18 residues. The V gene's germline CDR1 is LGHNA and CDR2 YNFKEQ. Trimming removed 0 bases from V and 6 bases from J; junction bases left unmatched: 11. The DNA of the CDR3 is TGTGCCAGCAGCCAAGATCCTTCCGGTAGCGGGAGCGCCGGGGAGCTGTTTTTT. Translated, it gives CASSQDPSGSGSAGELFF.

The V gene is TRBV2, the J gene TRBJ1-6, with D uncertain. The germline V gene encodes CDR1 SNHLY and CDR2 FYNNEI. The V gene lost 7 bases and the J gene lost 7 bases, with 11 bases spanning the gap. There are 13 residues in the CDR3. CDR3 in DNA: TGTGCCAGCAACGAGGGCGAGAATTCACCCCTCCACTTT. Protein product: CASNEGENSPLHF.

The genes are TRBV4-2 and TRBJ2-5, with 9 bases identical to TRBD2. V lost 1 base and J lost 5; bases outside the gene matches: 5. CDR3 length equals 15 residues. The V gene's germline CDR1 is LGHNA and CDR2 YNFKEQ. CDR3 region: CASSQGASGIETQYF. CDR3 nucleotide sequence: TGTGCCAGCAGCCAAGGCGCTAGCGGGATTGAGACCCAGTACTTC.

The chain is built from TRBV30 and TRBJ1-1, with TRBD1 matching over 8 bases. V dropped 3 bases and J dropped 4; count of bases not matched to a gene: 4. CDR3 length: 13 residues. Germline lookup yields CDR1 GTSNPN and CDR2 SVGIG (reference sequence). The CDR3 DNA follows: TGTGCCTGGAGCGCTACAGGGGGCACTGAAGCTTTCTTT. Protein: CAWSATGGTEAFF.

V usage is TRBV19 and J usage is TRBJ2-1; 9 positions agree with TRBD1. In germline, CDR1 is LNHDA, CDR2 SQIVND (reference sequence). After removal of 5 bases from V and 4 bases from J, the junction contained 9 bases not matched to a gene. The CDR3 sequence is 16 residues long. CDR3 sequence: CASSPLTGGSYNEQFF. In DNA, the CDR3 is TGTGCCAGTAGTCCCCTCACAGGGGGCTCATACAATGAGCAGTTCTTC. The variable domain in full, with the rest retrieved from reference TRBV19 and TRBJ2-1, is DGGITQSPKYLFRKEGQNVTLSCEQNLNHDAMYWYRQDPGQGLRLIYYSQIVNDFQKGDIAEGYSVSREKKESFPLTVTSAQKNPTAFYLCASSPLTGGSYNEQFFGPGTRLTVL.

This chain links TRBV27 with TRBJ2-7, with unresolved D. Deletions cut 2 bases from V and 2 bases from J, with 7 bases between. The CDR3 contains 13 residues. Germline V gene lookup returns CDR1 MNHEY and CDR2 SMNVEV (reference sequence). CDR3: CASSLSSTYEQYF. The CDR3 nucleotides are TGTGCCAGCAGTTTAAGCAGCACCTACGAGCAGTACTTC.

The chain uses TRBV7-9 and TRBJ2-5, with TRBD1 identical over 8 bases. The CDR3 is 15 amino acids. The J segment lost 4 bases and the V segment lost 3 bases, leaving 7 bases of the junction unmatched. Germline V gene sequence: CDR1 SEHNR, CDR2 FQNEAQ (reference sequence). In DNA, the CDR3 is TGTGCCAGCAGCTTTCTGACAGGGGACGGAGAGACCCAGTACTTC. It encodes CASSFLTGDGETQYF. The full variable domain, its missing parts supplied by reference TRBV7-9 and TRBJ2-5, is DTGVSQNPRHKITKRGQNVTFRCDPISEHNRLYWYRQTLGQGPEFLTYFQNEAQLEKSRLLSDRFSAERPKGSFSTLEIQRTEQGDSAMYLCASSFLTGDGETQYFGPGTRLLVL.

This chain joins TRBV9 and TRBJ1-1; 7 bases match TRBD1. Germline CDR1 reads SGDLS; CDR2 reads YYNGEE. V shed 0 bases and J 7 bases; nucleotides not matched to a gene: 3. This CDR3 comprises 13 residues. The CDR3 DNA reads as TGTGCCAGCAGCGTAGGACAGGGCGATGAAGCTTTCTTT. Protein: CASSVGQGDEAFF.